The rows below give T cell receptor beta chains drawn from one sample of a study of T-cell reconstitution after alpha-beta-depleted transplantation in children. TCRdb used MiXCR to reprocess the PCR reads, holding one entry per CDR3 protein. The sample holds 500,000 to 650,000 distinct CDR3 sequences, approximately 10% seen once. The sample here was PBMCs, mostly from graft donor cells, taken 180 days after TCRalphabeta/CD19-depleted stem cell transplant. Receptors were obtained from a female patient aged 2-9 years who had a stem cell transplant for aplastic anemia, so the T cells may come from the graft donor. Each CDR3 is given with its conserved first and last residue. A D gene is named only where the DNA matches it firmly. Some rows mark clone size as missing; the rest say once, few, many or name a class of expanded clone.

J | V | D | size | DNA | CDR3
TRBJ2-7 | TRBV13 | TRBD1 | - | TGTGCCAGCAGCCTCTGGGACAGGGGGGCCTACGAGCAGTACTTC | CASSLWDRGAYEQYF
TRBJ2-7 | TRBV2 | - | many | TGTGCCAGCAGTGTATCGGGAGCGGTCTACGAGCAGTACTTC | CASSVSGAVYEQYF
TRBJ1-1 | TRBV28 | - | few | TGTGCCAGCAGTCGCAGACAGGCCCTTAACACTGAAGCTTTCTTT | CASSRRQALNTEAFF
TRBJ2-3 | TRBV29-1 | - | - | TGCAGCGTGGAGACATCTTGGGGCACAGATACGCAGTATTTT | CSVETSWGTDTQYF
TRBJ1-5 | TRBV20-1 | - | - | TGCAGCGGACAGTTTAACAATCAGCCCCAGCATTTT | CSGQFNNQPQHF
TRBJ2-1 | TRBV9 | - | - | TGTGCCAGCAGCTGGATAGCTAACTCCTACAATGAGCAGTTCTTC | CASSWIANSYNEQFF
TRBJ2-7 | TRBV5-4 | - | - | TGTGCCAGCAGCACCCAGAATATACAGGGTCTAGCCGCCTACGAGCAGTACTTC | CASSTQNIQGLAAYEQYF
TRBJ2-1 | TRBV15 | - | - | TGTGCCACCAGCCCCAACAGCCCTATGGTAAATGAGCAGTTCTTC | CATSPNSPMVNEQFF
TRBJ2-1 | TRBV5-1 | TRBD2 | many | TGCGCCAGCAGCTTGGGGACTAGCGGGACTGAGCAGTTCTTC | CASSLGTSGTEQFF
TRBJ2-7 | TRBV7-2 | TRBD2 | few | TGTGCCAGCAGCTTCCTCGGGGTAGCGGGAGCCTACGAGCAGTACTTC | CASSFLGVAGAYEQYF
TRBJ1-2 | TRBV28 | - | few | TGTGCCAGCACCCTGTTAGGGGGGTATGGCTACACCTTC | CASTLLGGYGYTF
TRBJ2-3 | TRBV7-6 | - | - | TGTGCCAGCAGCCTCCTGGTCGGAGGCCGTAGCACAGATACGCAGTATTTT | CASSLLVGGRSTDTQYF
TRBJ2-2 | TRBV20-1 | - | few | TGCAGTGCTCCCGACAGGAACACCGGGGAGCTGTTTTTT | CSAPDRNTGELFF
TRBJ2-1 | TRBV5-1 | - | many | TGCGCCAGCAGCTTGACCTTCCTTCAGGCCTACAATGAGCAGTTCTTC | CASSLTFLQAYNEQFF
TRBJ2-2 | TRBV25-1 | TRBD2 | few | TGTGCCAGCAGTGAATGGTCGGGGGGGCCCAACACCGGGGAGCTGTTTTTT | CASSEWSGGPNTGELFF
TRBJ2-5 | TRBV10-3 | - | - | TGTGCCATCAGTACAGAGGGCTCAGAGACCCAGTACTTC | CAISTEGSETQYF
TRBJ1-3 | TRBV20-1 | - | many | TGCAGTGCTAGAGACAGGAACTCTGGAAACACCATATATTTT | CSARDRNSGNTIYF
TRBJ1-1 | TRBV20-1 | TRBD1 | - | TGCAGTGCTAGAGAGGGGGTAGACAGGGGGGTCACTGAAGCTTTCTTT | CSAREGVDRGVTEAFF
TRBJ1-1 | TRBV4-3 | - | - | TGCGCCAGCAGCCCTCCCTTCCGGGAGACTGAAGCTTTCTTT | CASSPPFRETEAFF
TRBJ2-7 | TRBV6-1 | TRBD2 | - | TGTGCCAGCAGTACCGGTCGGGTAGCGGGAGACTACGAGCAGTACTTC | CASSTGRVAGDYEQYF
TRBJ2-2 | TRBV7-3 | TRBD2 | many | TGTGCCAGCACCACGGGAGGACTAGCGGGGGCTACCGGGGAGCTGTTTTTT | CASTTGGLAGATGELFF
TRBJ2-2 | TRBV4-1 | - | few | TGCGCCAGCAGCCAAGGGGGCAGGGCGAACACCGGGGAGCTGTTTTTT | CASSQGGRANTGELFF
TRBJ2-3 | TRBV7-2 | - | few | TGTGCCAGCAGCTTATACGGACCTGGGAGCACAGATACGCAGTATTTT | CASSLYGPGSTDTQYF